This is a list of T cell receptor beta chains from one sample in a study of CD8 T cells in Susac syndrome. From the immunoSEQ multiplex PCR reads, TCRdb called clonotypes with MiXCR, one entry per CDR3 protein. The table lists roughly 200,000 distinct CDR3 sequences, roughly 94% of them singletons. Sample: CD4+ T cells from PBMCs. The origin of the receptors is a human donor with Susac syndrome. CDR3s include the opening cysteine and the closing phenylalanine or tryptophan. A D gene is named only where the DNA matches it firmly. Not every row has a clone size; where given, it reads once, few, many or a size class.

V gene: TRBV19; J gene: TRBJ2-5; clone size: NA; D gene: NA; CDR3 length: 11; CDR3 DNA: TGTGCCAGTAGTCACGCAGAGACCCAGTACTTC; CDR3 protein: CASSHAETQYF
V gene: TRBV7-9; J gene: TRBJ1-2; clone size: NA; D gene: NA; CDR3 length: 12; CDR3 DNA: TGTGCCAGCAGCTTACGGGAGGGGAGCTACACCTTC; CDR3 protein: CASSLREGSYTF
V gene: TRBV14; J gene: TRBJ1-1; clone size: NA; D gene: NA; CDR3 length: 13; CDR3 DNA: TGTGCCAGCAGCCAAGATCACCGGGCTAAGGCTTTCTTT; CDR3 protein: CASSQDHRAKAFF
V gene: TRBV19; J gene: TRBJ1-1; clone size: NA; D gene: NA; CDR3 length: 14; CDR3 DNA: TGTGCCAGTAGTATAGTAAAACAGAACACTGAAGCTTTCTTT; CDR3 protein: CASSIVKQNTEAFF
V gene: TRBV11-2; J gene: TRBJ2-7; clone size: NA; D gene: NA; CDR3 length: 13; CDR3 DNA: TGTGCCAGCAGCTTAATGGTTGGGGCCGAGCAGTACTTC; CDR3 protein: CASSLMVGAEQYF
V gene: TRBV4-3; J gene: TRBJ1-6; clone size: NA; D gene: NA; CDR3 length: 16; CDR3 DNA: TGCGCCAGCAGCCAAGGCAGGGAGCCCGATAATTCACCCCTCCACTTT; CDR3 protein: CASSQGREPDNSPLHF
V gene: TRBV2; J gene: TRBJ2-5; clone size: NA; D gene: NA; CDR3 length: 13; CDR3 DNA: TGTGCCAGCAAGAGGAGGGGGTCGGAGACCCAGTACTTC; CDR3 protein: CASKRRGSETQYF
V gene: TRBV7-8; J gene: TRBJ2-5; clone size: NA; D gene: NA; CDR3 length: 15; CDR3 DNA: TGTGCCAGCAGCTTTGGGCACCTAGGAGGAGAGACCCAGTACTTC; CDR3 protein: CASSFGHLGGETQYF
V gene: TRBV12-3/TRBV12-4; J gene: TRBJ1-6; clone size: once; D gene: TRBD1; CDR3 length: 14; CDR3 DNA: TGTGCCAGCAGGGGAGGACAGGTTAATTCACCCCTCCACTTT; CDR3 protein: CASRGGQVNSPLHF
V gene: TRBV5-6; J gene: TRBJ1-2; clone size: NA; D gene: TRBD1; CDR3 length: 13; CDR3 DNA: TGTGCCAGCAGCCGACAGGGTATCTATGGCTACACCTTC; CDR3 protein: CASSRQGIYGYTF
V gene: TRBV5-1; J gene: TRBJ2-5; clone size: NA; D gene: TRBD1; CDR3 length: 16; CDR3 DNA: TGCGCCAGCAGCCGAACCGGGACAGGGAATTCGGAGACCCAGTACTTC; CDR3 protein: CASSRTGTGNSETQYF
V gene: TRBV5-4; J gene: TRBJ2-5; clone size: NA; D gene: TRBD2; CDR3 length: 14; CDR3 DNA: TGTGCCAGCAGCGATGGACTAGCCGGAGAGACCCAGTACTTC; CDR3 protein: CASSDGLAGETQYF
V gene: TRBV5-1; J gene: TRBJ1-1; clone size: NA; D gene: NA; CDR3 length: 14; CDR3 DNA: TGCGCCAGCAGCTTGGATCAACGGAACACTGAAGCTTTCTTT; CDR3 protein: CASSLDQRNTEAFF
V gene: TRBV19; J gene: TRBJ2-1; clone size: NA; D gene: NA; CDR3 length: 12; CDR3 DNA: TGTGCCAGTAGTCTCAATCCCAATGAGCAGTTCTTC; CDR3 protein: CASSLNPNEQFF
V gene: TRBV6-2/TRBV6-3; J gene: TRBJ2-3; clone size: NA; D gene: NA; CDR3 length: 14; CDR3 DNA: TGTGCCAGCAGTTACGGCGCGGTTTCGGATACGCAGTATTTT; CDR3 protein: CASSYGAVSDTQYF
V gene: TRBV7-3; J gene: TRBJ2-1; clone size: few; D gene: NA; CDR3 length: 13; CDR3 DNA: TGTGCCAGCAGCTTTGTCTTCGGGGATGAGCAGTTCTTC; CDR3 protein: CASSFVFGDEQFF
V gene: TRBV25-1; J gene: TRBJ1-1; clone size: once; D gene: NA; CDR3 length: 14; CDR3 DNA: TGTGCCAGCAGTGCACAGGGTGTGAACACTGAAGCTTTCTTT; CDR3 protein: CASSAQGVNTEAFF
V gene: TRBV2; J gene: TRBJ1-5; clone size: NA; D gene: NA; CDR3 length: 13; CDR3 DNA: TGTGCCAGCAGCGCGACAGTTAATCAGCCCCAGCATTTT; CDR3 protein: CASSATVNQPQHF
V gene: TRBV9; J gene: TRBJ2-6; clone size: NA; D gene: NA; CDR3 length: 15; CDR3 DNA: TGTGCCAGCAGCCCCCGAAACTCTGGGGCCAACGTCCTGACTTTC; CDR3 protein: CASSPRNSGANVLTF
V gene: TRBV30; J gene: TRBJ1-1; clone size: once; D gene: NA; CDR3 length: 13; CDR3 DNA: TGTGCCTGGAATTCCGACATGGGGGCCGGAGCTTTCTTT; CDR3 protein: CAWNSDMGAGAFF
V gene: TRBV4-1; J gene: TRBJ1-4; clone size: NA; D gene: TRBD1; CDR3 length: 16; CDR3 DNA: TGCGCCAGCAGCCTCATGACAGGGGGCAAGGATGAAAAACTGTTTTTT; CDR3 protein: CASSLMTGGKDEKLFF
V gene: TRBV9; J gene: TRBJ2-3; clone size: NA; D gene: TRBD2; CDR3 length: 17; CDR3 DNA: TGTGCCAGCAGCGTAGCCGGGACTAGCGGGGGGACTGATACGCAGTATTTT; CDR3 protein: CASSVAGTSGGTDTQYF
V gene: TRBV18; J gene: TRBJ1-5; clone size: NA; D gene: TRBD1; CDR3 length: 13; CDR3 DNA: TGTGCCAGCTCCCCATCAGGGGGTCAGCCCCAGCATTTT; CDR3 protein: CASSPSGGQPQHF
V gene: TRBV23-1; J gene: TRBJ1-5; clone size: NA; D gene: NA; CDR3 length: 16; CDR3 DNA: TGCGCCAGCAGTCAATCGCCAGGGACTAGCAATCAGCCCCAGCATTTT; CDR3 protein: CASSQSPGTSNQPQHF
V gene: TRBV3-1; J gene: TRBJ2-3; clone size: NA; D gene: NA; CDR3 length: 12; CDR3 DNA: TGTGCCAGCAGCCCTACGGCAGATACGCAGTATTTT; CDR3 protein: CASSPTADTQYF
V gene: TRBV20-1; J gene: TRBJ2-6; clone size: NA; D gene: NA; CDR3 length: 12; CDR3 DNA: TGCAGTGCCGAGACTGGGGCCAACGTCCTGACTTTC; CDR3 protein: CSAETGANVLTF
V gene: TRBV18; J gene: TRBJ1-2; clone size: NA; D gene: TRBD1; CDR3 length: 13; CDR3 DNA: TGTGCCAGCTCCTGGACAGGGGCGCGAGGCTACACCTTC; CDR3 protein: CASSWTGARGYTF
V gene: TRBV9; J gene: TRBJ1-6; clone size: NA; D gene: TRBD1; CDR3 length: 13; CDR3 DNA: TGTGCCAGCAGCGAGACAGGGGGTTCACCCCTCCACTTT; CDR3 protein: CASSETGGSPLHF
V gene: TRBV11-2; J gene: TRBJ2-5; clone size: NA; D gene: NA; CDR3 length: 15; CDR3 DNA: TGTGCCAGCAGCAGGGGCGGGACAGCCCAAGAGACCCAGTACTTC; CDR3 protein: CASSRGGTAQETQYF
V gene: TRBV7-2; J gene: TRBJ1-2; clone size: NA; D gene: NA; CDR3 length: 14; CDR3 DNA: TGTGCCAGCAGCAAAGTTGCAGGGGCGACTGGCTACACCTTC; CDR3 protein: CASSKVAGATGYTF
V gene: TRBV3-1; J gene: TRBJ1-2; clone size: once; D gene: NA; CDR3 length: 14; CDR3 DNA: TGTGCCAGCAGCCACGGACGGACCAACTATGGCTACACCTTC; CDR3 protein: CASSHGRTNYGYTF
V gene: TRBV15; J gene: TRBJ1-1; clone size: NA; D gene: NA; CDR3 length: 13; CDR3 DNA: TGTGCCACCAGCAGAGATGTGAACACTGAAGCTTTCTTT; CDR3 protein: CATSRDVNTEAFF
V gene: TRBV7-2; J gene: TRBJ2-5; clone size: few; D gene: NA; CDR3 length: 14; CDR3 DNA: TGTGCCAGCAGCCTGCAGGGCCCCCAAGAGACCCAGTACTTC; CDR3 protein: CASSLQGPQETQYF
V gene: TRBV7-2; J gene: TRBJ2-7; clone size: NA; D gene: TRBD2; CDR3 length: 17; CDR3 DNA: TGTGCCAGCAGTCAATCCCCGGGACTAGCGGGGTACAACGAGCAGTACTTC; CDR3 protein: CASSQSPGLAGYNEQYF
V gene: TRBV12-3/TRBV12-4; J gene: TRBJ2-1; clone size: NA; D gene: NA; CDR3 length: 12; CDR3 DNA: TGTGCCAGCAGCCGGCAGGTCGATGAGCAGTTCTTC; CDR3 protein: CASSRQVDEQFF
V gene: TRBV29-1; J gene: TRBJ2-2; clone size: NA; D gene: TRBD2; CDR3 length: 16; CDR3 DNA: TGCAGCGTTGTTGTGGGAGGGCGCCCCGACACCGGGGAGCTGTTTTTT; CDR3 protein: CSVVVGGRPDTGELFF
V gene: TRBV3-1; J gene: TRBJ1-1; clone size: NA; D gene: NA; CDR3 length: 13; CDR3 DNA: TGTGCCAGCAGCCACAGGGCCCACACTGAAGCTTTCTTT; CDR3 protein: CASSHRAHTEAFF
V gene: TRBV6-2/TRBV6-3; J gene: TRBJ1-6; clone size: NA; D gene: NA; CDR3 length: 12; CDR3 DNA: TGTGCCAGCAGCCCCGCCCGGTTGGCCCTCCACTTT; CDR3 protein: CASSPARLALHF
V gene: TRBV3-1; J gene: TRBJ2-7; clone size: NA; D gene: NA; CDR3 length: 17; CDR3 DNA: TGTGCCAGCAGCCAATTGCCACCGCGGGGCCGGCGGGACGAGCAGTACTTC; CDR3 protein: CASSQLPPRGRRDEQYF
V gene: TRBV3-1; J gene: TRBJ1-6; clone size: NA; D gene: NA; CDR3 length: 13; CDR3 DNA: TGTGCCAGCAGCCAAGAAATTGGACGGCCCCTCCACTTT; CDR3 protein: CASSQEIGRPLHF
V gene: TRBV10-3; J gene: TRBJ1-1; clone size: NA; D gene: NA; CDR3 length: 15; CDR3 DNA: TGTGCCATCAGCCCAGGGAGCCTAGGGAACACTGAAGCTTTCTTT; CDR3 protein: CAISPGSLGNTEAFF
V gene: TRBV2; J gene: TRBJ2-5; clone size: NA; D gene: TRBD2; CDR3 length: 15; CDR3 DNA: TGTGCCAGCAAAGCTAGCGGGGGGGCCTTTGAGACCCAGTACTTC; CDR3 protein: CASKASGGAFETQYF
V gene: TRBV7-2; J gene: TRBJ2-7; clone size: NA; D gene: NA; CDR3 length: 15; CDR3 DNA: TGTGCCAGCAGCTTAGCTGCAAGAGCCTTGGGCGAGCAGTACTTC; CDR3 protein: CASSLAARALGEQYF
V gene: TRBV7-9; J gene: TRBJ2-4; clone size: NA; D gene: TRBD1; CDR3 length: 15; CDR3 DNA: TGTGCCAGCAGCCCGCCGGGGACAGAAGAAAACATTCAGTACTTC; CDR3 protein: CASSPPGTEENIQYF
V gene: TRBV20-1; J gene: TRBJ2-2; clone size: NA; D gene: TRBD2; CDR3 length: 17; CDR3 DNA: TGCAGTGCTAGAGGACGGGCTAGCGGGGGGTACACCGGGGAGCTGTTTTTT; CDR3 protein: CSARGRASGGYTGELFF
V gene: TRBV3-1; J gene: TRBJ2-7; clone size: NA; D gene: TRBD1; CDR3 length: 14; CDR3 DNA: TGTGCCAGCAGCCCCTCCCCCGACAGGGGGCATCAGTACTTC; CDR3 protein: CASSPSPDRGHQYF